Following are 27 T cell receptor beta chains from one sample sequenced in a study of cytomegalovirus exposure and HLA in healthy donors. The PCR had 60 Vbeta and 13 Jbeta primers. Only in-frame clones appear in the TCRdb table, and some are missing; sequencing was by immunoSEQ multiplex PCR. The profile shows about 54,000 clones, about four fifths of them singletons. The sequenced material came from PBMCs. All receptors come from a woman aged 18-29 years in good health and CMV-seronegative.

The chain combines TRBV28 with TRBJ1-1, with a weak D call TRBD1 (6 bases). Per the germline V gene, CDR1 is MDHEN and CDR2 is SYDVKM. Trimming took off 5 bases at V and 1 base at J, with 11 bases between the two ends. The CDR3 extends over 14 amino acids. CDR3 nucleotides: TGTGCCAGCAGTCGCGGGGGACAGAACACTGAAGCTTTCTTT. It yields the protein CASSRGGQNTEAFF.

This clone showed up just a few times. The chain's CDR3 is CASSSDPGEGRDEQFF. The CDR3 DNA is TGCGCCAGCAGCTCCGACCCGGGGGAGGGGCGCGATGAGCAGTTCTTC. The chain combines TRBV10-2 with TRBJ2-1; the match to TRBD2 covers 7 bases. CDR1 and CDR2 from the germline V gene are WSHSY and SAAADI. There are 16 residues in the CDR3. With 6 bases clipped from V and 8 bases from J, the junction kept 16 bases outside the gene matches.

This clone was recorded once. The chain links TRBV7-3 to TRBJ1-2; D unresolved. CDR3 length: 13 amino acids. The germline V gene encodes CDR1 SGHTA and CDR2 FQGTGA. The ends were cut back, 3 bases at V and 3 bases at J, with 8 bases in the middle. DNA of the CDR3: TGTGCCAGCAGCTTTACCGGGGACTATGGCTACACCTTC. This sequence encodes CASSFTGDYGYTF. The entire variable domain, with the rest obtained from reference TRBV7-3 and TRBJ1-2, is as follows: GAGVSQTPSNKVTEKGKYVELRCDPISGHTALYWYRQSLGQGPEFLIYFQGTGAADDSGLPNDRFFAVRPEGSVSTLKIQRTERGDSAVYLCASSFTGDYGYTFGSGTRLTVV.

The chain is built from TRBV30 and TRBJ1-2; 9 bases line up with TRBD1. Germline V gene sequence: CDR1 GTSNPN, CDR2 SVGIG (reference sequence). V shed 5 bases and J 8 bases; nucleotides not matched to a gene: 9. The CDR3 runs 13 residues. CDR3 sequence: CAWARDRDQGYTF. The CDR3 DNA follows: TGTGCCTGGGCCCGGGACAGGGATCAGGGCTACACCTTC.

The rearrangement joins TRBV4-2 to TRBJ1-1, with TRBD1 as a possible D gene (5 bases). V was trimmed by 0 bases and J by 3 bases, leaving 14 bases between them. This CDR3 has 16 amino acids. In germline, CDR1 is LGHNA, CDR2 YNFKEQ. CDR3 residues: CASSQDQGAGYTEAFF. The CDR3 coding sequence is TGTGCCAGCAGCCAAGATCAAGGGGCCGGGTACACTGAAGCTTTCTTT.

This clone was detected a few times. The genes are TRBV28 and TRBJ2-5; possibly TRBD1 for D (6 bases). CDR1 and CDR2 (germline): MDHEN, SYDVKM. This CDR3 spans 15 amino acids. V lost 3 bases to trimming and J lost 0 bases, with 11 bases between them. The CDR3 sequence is CASSFRTAYQETQYF. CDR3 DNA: TGTGCCAGCAGTTTCCGGACAGCGTACCAAGAGACCCAGTACTTC.

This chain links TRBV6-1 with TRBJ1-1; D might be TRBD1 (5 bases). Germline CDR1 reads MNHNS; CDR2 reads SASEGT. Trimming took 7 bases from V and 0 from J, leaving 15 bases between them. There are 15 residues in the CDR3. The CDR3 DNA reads TGTGCCAGCAAGTATCTGGGGGGAATGAACACTGAAGCTTTCTTT. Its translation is CASKYLGGMNTEAFF.

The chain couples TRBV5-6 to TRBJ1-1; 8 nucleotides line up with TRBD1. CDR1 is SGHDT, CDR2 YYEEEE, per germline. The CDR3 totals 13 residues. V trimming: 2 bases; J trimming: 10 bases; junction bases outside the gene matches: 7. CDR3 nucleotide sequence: TGTGCCAGCAGCTTAGGCCTTACAGGGGGAGCTTTCTTT. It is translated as CASSLGLTGGAFF.

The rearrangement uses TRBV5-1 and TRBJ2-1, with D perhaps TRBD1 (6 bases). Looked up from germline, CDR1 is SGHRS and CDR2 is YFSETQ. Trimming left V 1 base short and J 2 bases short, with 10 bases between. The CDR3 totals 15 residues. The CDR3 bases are TGCGCCAGCAGCTTGAGTGCAGGGGCCTACAATGAGCAGTTCTTC. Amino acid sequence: CASSLSAGAYNEQFF.

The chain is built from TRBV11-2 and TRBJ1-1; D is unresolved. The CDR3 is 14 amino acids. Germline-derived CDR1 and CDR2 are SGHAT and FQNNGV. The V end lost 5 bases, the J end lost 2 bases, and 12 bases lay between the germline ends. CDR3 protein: CASSHVYSNTEAFF. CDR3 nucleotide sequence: TGTGCCAGCAGCCATGTTTACAGCAACACTGAAGCTTTCTTT.

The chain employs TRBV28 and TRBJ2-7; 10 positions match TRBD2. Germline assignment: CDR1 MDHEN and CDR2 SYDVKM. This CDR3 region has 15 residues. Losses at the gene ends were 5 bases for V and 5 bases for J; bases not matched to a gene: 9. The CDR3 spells CASSEEREGHHEQYF. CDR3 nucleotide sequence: TGTGCCAGCAGTGAGGAGCGGGAGGGCCATCACGAGCAGTACTTC.

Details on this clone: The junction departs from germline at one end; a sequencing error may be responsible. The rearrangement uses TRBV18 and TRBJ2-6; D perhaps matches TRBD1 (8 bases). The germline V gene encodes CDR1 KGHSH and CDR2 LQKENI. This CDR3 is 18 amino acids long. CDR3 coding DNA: TGTGCCAGCTCATCCGGACAGGGAGGGATCTCTGGGGCCAACGGCCTGACTTTC. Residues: CASSSGQGGISGANGLTF.

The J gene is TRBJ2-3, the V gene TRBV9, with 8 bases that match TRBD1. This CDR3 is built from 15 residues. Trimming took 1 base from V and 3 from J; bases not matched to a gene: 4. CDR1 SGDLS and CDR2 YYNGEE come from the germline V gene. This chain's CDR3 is CASSVQGASTDTQYF. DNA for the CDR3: TGTGCCAGCAGCGTACAGGGGGCGAGTACAGATACGCAGTATTTT.

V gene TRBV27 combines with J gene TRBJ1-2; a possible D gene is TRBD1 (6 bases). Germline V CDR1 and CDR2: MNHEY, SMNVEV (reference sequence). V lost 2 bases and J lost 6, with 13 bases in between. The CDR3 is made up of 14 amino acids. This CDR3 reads CASSLIGRGNGYTF. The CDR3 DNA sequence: TGTGCCAGCAGTTTAATAGGCAGGGGTAATGGCTACACCTTC.

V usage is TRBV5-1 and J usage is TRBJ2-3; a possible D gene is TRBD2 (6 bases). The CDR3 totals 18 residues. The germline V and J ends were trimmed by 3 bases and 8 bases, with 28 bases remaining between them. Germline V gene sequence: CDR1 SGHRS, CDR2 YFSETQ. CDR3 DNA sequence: TGCGCCAGCAGCTGGGGGTGGACTACCAGCGGTCCCAGCGCTACGCAGTATTTT. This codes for CASSWGWTTSGPSATQYF. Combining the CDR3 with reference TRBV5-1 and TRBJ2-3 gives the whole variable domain KAGVTQTPRYLIKTRGQQVTLSCSPISGHRSVSWYQQTPGQGLQFLFEYFSETQRNKGNFPGRFSGRQFSNSRSEMNVSTLELGDSALYLCASSWGWTTSGPSATQYFGPGTRLTVL.

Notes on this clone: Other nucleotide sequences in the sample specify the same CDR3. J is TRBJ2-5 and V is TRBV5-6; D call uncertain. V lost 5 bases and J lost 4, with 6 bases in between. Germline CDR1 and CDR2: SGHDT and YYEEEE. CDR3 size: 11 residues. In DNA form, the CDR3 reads TGTGCCAGCAGTTACGGAGAGACCCAGTACTTC. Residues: CASSYGETQYF.

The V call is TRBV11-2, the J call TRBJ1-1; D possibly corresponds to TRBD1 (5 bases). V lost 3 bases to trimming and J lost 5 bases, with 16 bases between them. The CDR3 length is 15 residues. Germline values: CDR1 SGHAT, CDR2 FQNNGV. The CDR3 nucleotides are TGTGCCAGCAGCTTGGCTGCAGGGATCTCGACTGAAGCTTTCTTT. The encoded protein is CASSLAAGISTEAFF.

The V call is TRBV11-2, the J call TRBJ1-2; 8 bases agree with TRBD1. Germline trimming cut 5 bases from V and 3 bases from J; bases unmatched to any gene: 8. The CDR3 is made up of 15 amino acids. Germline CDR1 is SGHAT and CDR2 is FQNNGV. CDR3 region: CASSPRTGFDYGYTF. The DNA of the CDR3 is TGTGCCAGCAGCCCCCGGACAGGGTTTGACTATGGCTACACCTTC.

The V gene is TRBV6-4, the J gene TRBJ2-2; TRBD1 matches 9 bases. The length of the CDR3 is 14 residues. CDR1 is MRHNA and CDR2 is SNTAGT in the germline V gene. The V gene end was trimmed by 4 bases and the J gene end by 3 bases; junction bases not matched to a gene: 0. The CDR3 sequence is CASSGTGDTGELFF. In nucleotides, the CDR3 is TGTGCCAGCAGTGGGACAGGGGACACCGGGGAGCTGTTTTTT.

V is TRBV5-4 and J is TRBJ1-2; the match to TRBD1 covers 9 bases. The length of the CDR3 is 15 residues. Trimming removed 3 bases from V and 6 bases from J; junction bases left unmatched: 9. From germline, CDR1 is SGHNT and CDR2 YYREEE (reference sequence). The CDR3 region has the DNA TGTGCCAGCAGCTGGCCGGGACAGGGAACCAATGGCTACACCTTC. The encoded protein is CASSWPGQGTNGYTF.

The DNA of the CDR3 is TGTGCCAGCTCACCATTGGGTGACATGAACACTGAAGCTTTCTTT. Encoded protein: CASSPLGDMNTEAFF. The chain uses TRBV18 and TRBJ1-1; D remains ambiguous. The CDR3 consists of 15 residues. From germline, CDR1 is KGHSH and CDR2 LQKENI. Trimming shortened V by 2 bases and J by 0 bases, and 10 bases separated the two germline ends. The full variable domain, in which reference TRBV18 and TRBJ1-1 provide the parts outside the CDR3, is NAGVMQNPRHLVRRRGQEARLRCSPMKGHSHVYWYRQLPEEGLKFMVYLQKENIIDESGMPKERFSAEFPKEGPSILRIQQVVRGDSAAYFCASSPLGDMNTEAFFGQGTRLTVV.

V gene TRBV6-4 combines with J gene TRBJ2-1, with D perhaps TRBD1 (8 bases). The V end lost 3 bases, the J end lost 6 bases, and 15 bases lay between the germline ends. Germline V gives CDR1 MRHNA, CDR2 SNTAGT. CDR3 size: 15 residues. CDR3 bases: TGTGCCAGCAGTGAAAAACAGGGGGGGGGCAATGAGCAGTTCTTC. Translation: CASSEKQGGGNEQFF.

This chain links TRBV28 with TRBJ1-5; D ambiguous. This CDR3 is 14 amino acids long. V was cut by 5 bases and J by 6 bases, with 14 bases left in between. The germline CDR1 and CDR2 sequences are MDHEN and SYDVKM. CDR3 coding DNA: TGTGCCAGCAGTAGAGCCTTCGAGGGTCAGCCCCAGCATTTT. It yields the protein CASSRAFEGQPQHF.

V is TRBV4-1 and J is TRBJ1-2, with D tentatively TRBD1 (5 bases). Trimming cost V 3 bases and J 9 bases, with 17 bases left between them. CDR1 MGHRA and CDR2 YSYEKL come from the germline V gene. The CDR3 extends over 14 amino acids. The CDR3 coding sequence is TGCGCCAGCAGCCATCTCGAAAGGAGGGACCGCTACACCTTC. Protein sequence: CASSHLERRDRYTF.

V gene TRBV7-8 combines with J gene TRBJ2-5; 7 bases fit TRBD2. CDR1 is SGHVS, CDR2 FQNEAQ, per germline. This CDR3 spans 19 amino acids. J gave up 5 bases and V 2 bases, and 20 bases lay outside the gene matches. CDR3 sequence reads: CASSLTLSLLGRDGETQYF. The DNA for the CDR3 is TGTGCCAGCAGCTTAACCCTCTCCCTACTAGGGAGGGATGGGGAGACCCAGTACTTC. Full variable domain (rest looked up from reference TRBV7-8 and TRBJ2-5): GAGVSQSPRYKVAKRGQDVALRCDPISGHVSLFWYQQALGQGPEFLTYFQNEAQLDKSGLPSDRFFAERPEGSVSTLKIQRTQQEDSAVYLCASSLTLSLLGRDGETQYFGPGTRLLVL.

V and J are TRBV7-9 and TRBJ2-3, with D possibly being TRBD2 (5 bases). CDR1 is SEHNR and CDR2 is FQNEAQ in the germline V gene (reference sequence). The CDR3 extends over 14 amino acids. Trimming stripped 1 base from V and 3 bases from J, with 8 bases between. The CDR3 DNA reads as TGTGCCAGCAGCTTAGGGACTTTTACAGATACGCAGTATTTT. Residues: CASSLGTFTDTQYF.

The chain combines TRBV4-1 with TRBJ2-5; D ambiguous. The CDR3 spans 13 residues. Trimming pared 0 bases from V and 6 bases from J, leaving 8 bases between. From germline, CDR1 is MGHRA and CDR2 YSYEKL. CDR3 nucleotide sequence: TGCGCCAGCAGCCAAGATCTCCAGAAGACCCAGTACTTC. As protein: CASSQDLQKTQYF.